These 12 T cell receptor beta chains were sequenced from one sample in a study of T cells in Graves' hyperthyroidism and ophthalmopathy. Amplified TCR beta CDR3 regions came from RNA transcripts. Initially, a first-round RT-PCR of the TCR CDR3 employed the HTBI primer set. One entry per CDR3 protein, called by TCRdb with MiXCR from the multiplex PCR reads. The repertoire has 370,000 or so distinct CDR3 sequences, around 14% of them found once; the top ten carry about 27%. Sequencing was performed on blood. The receptor source for this set is a woman under 30 with Graves' hyperthyroidism that later progressed to Graves' ophthalmopathy.

This clonotype was picked up many times. The chain carries TRBV28 and TRBJ1-1; D might be TRBD1 (5 bases). Looked up from germline, CDR1 is MDHEN and CDR2 is SYDVKM. The CDR3 extends over 13 amino acids. Trimming removed 6 bases from V and 2 bases from J, with 10 bases in between. CDR3 residues: CASRRDLNTEAFF. CDR3 nucleotides: TGTGCCAGCAGACGGGACTTAAACACTGAAGCTTTCTTT.

This clonotype was seen at least ten times. The rearrangement joins TRBV29-1 to TRBJ2-7, with D perhaps TRBD2 (6 bases). CDR1 and CDR2 from the germline V gene are SQVTM and ANQGSEA. V shed 4 bases and J shed 9 bases, with 22 bases lying between them. The CDR3 length is 14 residues. The CDR3 is CSVGVAELRGGQYF. CDR3 nucleotides: TGCAGCGTTGGGGTAGCGGAATTACGCGGAGGGCAGTACTTC.

The chain is built from TRBV20-1 and TRBJ2-1, with 9 bases lining up with TRBD2. V lost 3 bases, J lost 7 bases, and 13 bases stayed unmatched. This CDR3 is 16 amino acids long. Germline V gene sequence: CDR1 DFQATT, CDR2 SNEGSKA (reference sequence). CDR3 nucleotides: TGCAGTGCTAGGAGGGTTCCTAGCGGGAATATGAATGAGCAGTTCTTC. It yields the protein CSARRVPSGNMNEQFF.

This clonotype was counted at least ten times. This rearrangement joins TRBV27 to TRBJ2-3; TRBD2 is a possible D gene (6 bases). CDR1 is MNHEY, CDR2 SMNVEV, per germline (reference sequence). V lost 1 base and J lost 5, with 7 bases in between. The length of the CDR3 is 13 residues. The CDR3, as DNA: TGTGCCAGCAGTTTATGGGGGGAAGATACGCAGTATTTT. Amino acid sequence: CASSLWGEDTQYF.

There are many counts of this clonotype. The CDR3 sequence: CASSYTGIMNTEAFF. CDR3 sequence (DNA): TGTGCCAGTAGTTATACAGGAATTATGAACACTGAAGCTTTCTTT. The chain recombines TRBV19 with TRBJ1-1, with D possibly TRBD1 on 5 matching bases. The CDR3 spans 15 residues. The germline gives CDR1 LNHDA, CDR2 SQIVND (reference sequence). Trimming took off 5 bases at V and 0 bases at J, with 13 bases between the two ends.

V gene TRBV3-1 combines with J gene TRBJ2-7; the match to TRBD2 covers 8 bases. The V gene end was trimmed by 6 bases and the J gene end by 4 bases; junction bases not matched to a gene: 11. Germline CDR1 reads LGHDT; CDR2 reads YNNKEL (reference sequence). The CDR3 is 15 residues long. CDR3 sequence reads: CASSPDGGRKYEQYF. The CDR3, as DNA: TGTGCCAGCAGTCCCGATGGCGGGAGGAAGTACGAGCAGTACTTC.

This clonotype was seen ten or more times. This chain uses TRBV28 with TRBJ1-5; 7 bases fit TRBD1. J gave up 0 bases and V 6 bases, and 5 bases lay outside the gene matches. Germline V gene sequence: CDR1 MDHEN, CDR2 SYDVKM. This CDR3 has 15 amino acids. This CDR3 is CASRSTGISNQPQHF. In nucleotides, the CDR3 is TGTGCCAGCAGATCGACAGGGATTAGCAATCAGCCCCAGCATTTT.

Ten or more counts support this clonotype. The chain combines TRBV6-6 with TRBJ1-1; D not certain. V lost 1 base and J 1 base, leaving 7 bases between the germline ends. This CDR3 is built from 14 residues. Germline CDR1 is MNHNY and CDR2 is SVGAGI (reference sequence). The CDR3 is CASSYYSGNTEAFF. Written as DNA, the CDR3 is TGTGCCAGCAGTTACTATTCAGGGAACACTGAAGCTTTCTTT.

In this sample, this clonotype turned up many times. The chain has TRBV7-2 and TRBJ1-5, with D uncertain. The CDR3 consists of 15 residues. Germline loops: CDR1 SGHTA, CDR2 FQGNSA. Trimming left V 1 base short and J 0 bases short, with 7 bases between. The DNA of the CDR3 is TGTGCCAGCAGCTTAGAGGCTGATAGCAATCAGCCCCAGCATTTT. This codes for CASSLEADSNQPQHF.

The rearrangement uses TRBV20-1 and TRBJ2-6; D call uncertain. The CDR3 runs 15 residues. The V gene lost 1 base and the J gene lost 0 bases, with 7 bases spanning the gap. Germline CDR1 DFQATT, CDR2 SNEGSKA (reference sequence). In DNA form, the CDR3 reads TGCAGTGCTAGAGCACACGGCTCTGGGGCCAACGTCCTGACTTTC. It translates to CSARAHGSGANVLTF.

This clonotype was detected only a few times. This sequence joins TRBV20-1 and TRBJ1-1, with 8 bases that match TRBD1. V lost 3 bases, J lost 6 bases, and 12 bases stayed unmatched. Germline V gene sequence: CDR1 DFQATT, CDR2 SNEGSKA (reference sequence). The CDR3 has 15 amino acids. The CDR3 region is CSASKRDRPPPEAFF. The CDR3 nucleotides are TGCAGTGCTAGTAAAAGGGACAGGCCCCCTCCTGAAGCTTTCTTT.

This clonotype has just a few counts. The chain combines TRBV20-1 with TRBJ2-7; D possibly uses TRBD1 or TRBD2 (5 bases each). The CDR3 sequence is 16 residues long. Trimming cost V 0 bases and J 3 bases, with 18 bases left between them. Per the germline V gene, CDR1 is DFQATT and CDR2 is SNEGSKA (reference sequence). Written as DNA, the CDR3 is TGCAGTGCTAGAGATGATCGCCGGGGCTTAATCTACGAGCAGTACTTC. Residues: CSARDDRRGLIYEQYF.